These T cell receptor beta chains were read from a single sample in a study of shared clonotypes between healthy human individuals. Assay: immunoSEQ multiplex PCR; the TCRdb copy retains only in-frame clones and omits some. Here the sample spans 2 million to 2.5 million clones, 93% being singletons. Sequenced sample: naive CD4+ T cells from PBMCs. The receptors were gathered from a man aged 18 to 29 in good health. Some clones in this sample may be carry-over from other donors' samples. Both conserved end residues are part of each CDR3. Clone sizes are given selectively: once, few, many, or a class where the clone is expanded.

once	TRBV18	TRBJ2-7	CASSGTDYEQYF
.	TRBV5-1	TRBJ2-2	CASTGGSNTGELFF
.	TRBV6-6	TRBJ1-5	CASSLIRGDSNQPQHF
.	TRBV11-2	TRBJ2-5	CASSLGETQYF
.	TRBV2	TRBJ2-1	CASSSGPNEQFF
.	TRBV5-1	TRBJ2-1	CASSPQAGGQGNEQFF
.	TRBV5-6	TRBJ2-2	CASSLEGLAWNTGELFF
.	TRBV7-6	TRBJ2-4	CASSSGQGADIQYF
once	TRBV11-3	TRBJ2-1	CASSLLGASSYNEQFF
.	TRBV5-1	TRBJ1-6	CASSPQGNSPLHF
.	TRBV2	TRBJ2-7	CASKGTLPGEQYF
.	TRBV4-3	TRBJ2-7	CASSRDRGPYEQYF
few	TRBV2	TRBJ1-1	CASSLQPTEAFF
.	TRBV29-1	TRBJ2-7	CSVIWERRDEQYF
.	TRBV4-1	TRBJ2-5	CASSHPVPTGTQYF